Listed below are T cell receptor beta chains from one sample, sequenced in a study of identical twins. TCRdb re-called the 5' RACE reads through MiXCR, storing one row per CDR3 protein. The sample has roughly 230,000 distinct CDR3 sequences; around 8.8% are singletons. These data also featured in a second study, about yellow fever vaccine responses in identical twins.

Sequences were obtained from CD8+ T cells sorted from blood. These receptors were collected from a woman between 18 and 29 years old in good health. The CDR3 runs from the conserved cysteine through the conserved F or W. D genes are given only for firm matches. Clone size, where shown, is once, few, many, or a class for clones that have expanded.

clone_size: many
v_call: TRBV7-9
d_call: NA
j_call: TRBJ2-3
cdr3_nt: TGTGCCAGCAGCCCCGTCGTGCGGGGTATGGGAGATACGCAGTATTTT
cdr3_aa: CASSPVVRGMGDTQYF

clone_size: NA
v_call: TRBV10-3
d_call: NA
j_call: TRBJ2-7
cdr3_nt: TGTGCCATCAGTGAGTCGGCTAGCCTTCTCTACGAGCAGTACTTC
cdr3_aa: CAISESASLLYEQYF

clone_size: few
v_call: TRBV27
d_call: NA
j_call: TRBJ2-1
cdr3_nt: TGTGCCAGCAGTTTTGGAGGGGATAGGTTCTTC
cdr3_aa: CASSFGGDRFF

clone_size: many
v_call: TRBV7-9
d_call: TRBD2
j_call: TRBJ2-1
cdr3_nt: TGTGCCAGCAGCCCGCCGGAGGTAGCGGGCTACAATGAGCAGTTCTTC
cdr3_aa: CASSPPEVAGYNEQFF

clone_size: few
v_call: TRBV9
d_call: NA
j_call: TRBJ1-1
cdr3_nt: TGTGCCAGCAGCCTTCGGACGGCTAACACTGAAGCTTTCTTT
cdr3_aa: CASSLRTANTEAFF

clone_size: NA
v_call: TRBV28
d_call: NA
j_call: TRBJ2-1
cdr3_nt: TGTGCCACTAGCCCCTCCTACAATGAGCAGTTCTTC
cdr3_aa: CATSPSYNEQFF

clone_size: once
v_call: TRBV20-1
d_call: TRBD2
j_call: TRBJ2-2
cdr3_nt: TGCAGTGCTACAATAGCGGGGTCGAACACCGGGGAGCTGTTTTTT
cdr3_aa: CSATIAGSNTGELFF

clone_size: NA
v_call: TRBV5-1
d_call: NA
j_call: TRBJ1-1
cdr3_nt: TGCGCCAGCAGCTCCCAGAACACTGAAGCTTTCTTT
cdr3_aa: CASSSQNTEAFF

clone_size: few
v_call: TRBV29-1
d_call: NA
j_call: TRBJ2-5
cdr3_nt: TGCAGCGTTGTCCTCTGGGGCGCGCTAGCCGAGACCCAGTACTTC
cdr3_aa: CSVVLWGALAETQYF

clone_size: many
v_call: TRBV19
d_call: NA
j_call: TRBJ2-2
cdr3_nt: TGTGCCAGTAGTATTGGTACCGGGGAGCTGTTTTTT
cdr3_aa: CASSIGTGELFF

clone_size: once
v_call: TRBV23-1
d_call: NA
j_call: TRBJ2-1
cdr3_nt: TGCGCCAGCAGTCATGAAGATACGGGAGTCTACAATGAGCAGTTCTTC
cdr3_aa: CASSHEDTGVYNEQFF

clone_size: many
v_call: TRBV6-1
d_call: NA
j_call: TRBJ2-1
cdr3_nt: TGTGCCAGCAGTGACGCGCTTAGCTCCTACAATGAGCAGTTCTTC
cdr3_aa: CASSDALSSYNEQFF

clone_size: few
v_call: TRBV3-1
d_call: NA
j_call: TRBJ1-1
cdr3_nt: TGTGCCAAGACCCAACAATCTGATAGGTACACTGAAGCTTTCTTT
cdr3_aa: CAKTQQSDRYTEAFF

clone_size: NA
v_call: TRBV12-3/TRBV12-4
d_call: TRBD1
j_call: TRBJ2-3
cdr3_nt: TGTGCCAGCAGTTTAGGGACAGGGGGGCCGTCGGATACGCAGTATTTT
cdr3_aa: CASSLGTGGPSDTQYF

clone_size: many
v_call: TRBV4-3
d_call: NA
j_call: TRBJ2-7
cdr3_nt: TGCGCCAGCAGCGCCTCGAGGGCAGTAGACTACGAGCAGTACTTC
cdr3_aa: CASSASRAVDYEQYF

clone_size: many
v_call: TRBV29-1
d_call: TRBD1
j_call: TRBJ1-4
cdr3_nt: TGCAGCGTGGAACAGGGGGCGGAGGAAAAACTGTTTTTT
cdr3_aa: CSVEQGAEEKLFF

clone_size: once
v_call: TRBV14
d_call: NA
j_call: TRBJ2-7
cdr3_nt: TGTGCCAGCAGCATTCGGAATAAACCTTACGAGCAGTACTTC
cdr3_aa: CASSIRNKPYEQYF

clone_size: NA
v_call: TRBV6-1
d_call: NA
j_call: TRBJ1-5
cdr3_nt: TGTGCCAGCAGTGAAATGAACAGCAATCAGCCCCAGCATTTT
cdr3_aa: CASSEMNSNQPQHF

clone_size: NA
v_call: TRBV4-3
d_call: NA
j_call: TRBJ2-7
cdr3_nt: TGCGCCAGCAGCCAAGATCGGACGTACCTCTACGAGCAGTACTTC
cdr3_aa: CASSQDRTYLYEQYF

clone_size: few
v_call: TRBV7-9
d_call: NA
j_call: TRBJ2-5
cdr3_nt: TGTGCCAGCAGCTTCCACTTACAAGAGACCCAGTACTTC
cdr3_aa: CASSFHLQETQYF

clone_size: NA
v_call: TRBV18
d_call: NA
j_call: TRBJ2-1
cdr3_nt: TGTGCCAGCTCACCAGGGCGGCCTAGCTCCTACAATGAGCAGTTCTTC
cdr3_aa: CASSPGRPSSYNEQFF

clone_size: NA
v_call: TRBV20-1
d_call: NA
j_call: TRBJ1-2
cdr3_nt: TGCAGTGCCGAGGCTCGGGTATCGAACTTTAACTATGGCTACACCTTC
cdr3_aa: CSAEARVSNFNYGYTF

clone_size: many
v_call: TRBV7-8
d_call: NA
j_call: TRBJ2-3
cdr3_nt: TGTGCCAGCAGCTTGAACAGCCGCACAGATACGCAGTATTTT
cdr3_aa: CASSLNSRTDTQYF

clone_size: many
v_call: TRBV27
d_call: TRBD2
j_call: TRBJ2-2
cdr3_nt: TGTGCCAGCGGCAGCGGGAGGGATCCCGGGGAGCTGTTTTTT
cdr3_aa: CASGSGRDPGELFF

clone_size: many
v_call: TRBV24-1
d_call: TRBD2
j_call: TRBJ2-3
cdr3_nt: TGTGCCACCAGTGACCCTGGACTAGCGGGAGAGACAGATACGCAGTATTTT
cdr3_aa: CATSDPGLAGETDTQYF

clone_size: few
v_call: TRBV20-1
d_call: TRBD1
j_call: TRBJ1-1
cdr3_nt: TGCAGTGCTAGAACCATGACAGGGGACACTGAAGCTTTCTTT
cdr3_aa: CSARTMTGDTEAFF

clone_size: many
v_call: TRBV27
d_call: NA
j_call: TRBJ2-7
cdr3_nt: TGTGCCAGCAGTACCGACAGGAGCTCCTACGAGCAGTACTTC
cdr3_aa: CASSTDRSSYEQYF